Shown below are 3 T cell receptor beta chains from a single sample sequenced in a study of blood T cells in healthy people across ages. A J-beta primer mix and a sample-barcoded 5' primer were used in a second PCR of about 7 to 12 cycles. TCRdb fed the 5' RACE reads into MiXCR, producing one record per CDR3 protein. The sample carries 350,000 to 450,000 distinct CDR3 sequences, roughly half recorded once. The sample was blood. The receptors were sampled from a man between 60 and 75 years old in good health.

Concerning this clonotype itself: Germline and junction disagree at one end, which may indicate a read error. J is TRBJ1-1 and V is TRBV13; D is unclear. Germline V gives CDR1 PRHDT, CDR2 FYEKMQ (reference sequence). There are 15 residues in the CDR3. CDR3: CASSNTGPTNTETFF. The CDR3 DNA reads TGTGCCAGCAGCAACACCGGGCCCACGAACACTGAAACTTTCTTT.

V and J are TRBV12-3 or TRBV12-4 and TRBJ2-3; D is unclear. Trimming shortened V by 1 base and J by 1 base, and 9 bases separated the two germline ends. This CDR3 has 15 amino acids. This CDR3 is CASSLGSKGTDTQYF. Here the CDR3 DNA reads TGTGCCAGCAGTTTAGGGTCGAAGGGCACAGATACGCAGTATTTT.

J is TRBJ1-2 and V is TRBV6-1; D gene ambiguous. Deletions cut 3 bases from V and 4 bases from J, with 9 bases between. CDR3 length: 13 residues. Germline values: CDR1 MNHNS, CDR2 SASEGT. CDR3 protein: CASSDGDAYGYTF. The CDR3 nucleotides read TGTGCCAGCAGTGACGGGGATGCCTATGGCTACACCTTC.